The 19 T cell receptor beta chains in this list originate from one sample, sequenced in a study of shared clonotypes between healthy human individuals. Produced via immunoSEQ multiplex PCR; TCRdb's table is partial and in-frame only. This sample carries around 1 million clones, less than 85% of them seen once, and the ten largest clones take around 1.4%. The sequencing sample was made of memory CD4+ T cells sorted from blood. This sample's subset: CD45RA-negative fraction. The receptors were sampled from a man younger than 30 in good health.

The J gene is TRBJ1-5, the V gene TRBV9; D is uncertain. Per germline, CDR1 SGDLS and CDR2 YYNGEE. The CDR3 runs 15 residues. The germline V and J ends were trimmed by 4 bases and 0 bases, with 11 bases remaining between them. The CDR3 here is CASSRDPNSNQPQHF. Written as DNA, the CDR3 is TGTGCCAGCAGCCGAGACCCTAATAGCAATCAGCCCCAGCATTTT. Looking up the rest from reference TRBV9 and TRBJ1-5 gives the full variable domain: DSGVTQTPKHLITATGQRVTLRCSPRSGDLSVYWYQQSLDQGLQFLIQYYNGEERAKGNILERFSAQQFPDLHSELNLSSLELGDSALYFCASSRDPNSNQPQHFGDGTRLSIL.

As for this clone: Other DNA sequences in this specimen translate into the identical CDR3. The chain carries TRBV2 and TRBJ1-3; 8 bases line up with TRBD1. CDR3 length equals 13 residues. Per the germline V gene, CDR1 is SNHLY and CDR2 is FYNNEI. The ends lost 4 bases at V and 7 bases at J; junction bases unmatched: 3. The DNA for the CDR3 is TGTGCCAGCAGTGTAAACAGGGGGAACACCATATATTTT. It translates to CASSVNRGNTIYF.

The chain joins TRBV4-1 to TRBJ2-4; D might be TRBD1 or TRBD2, each matching 6 bases. The CDR3 length is 17 residues. Trimming removed 1 base from V and 0 bases from J, with 13 bases in between. The V gene's germline CDR1 is MGHRA and CDR2 YSYEKL. Here the CDR3 reads CASSQGSGALAKNIQYF. As DNA, the CDR3 is TGCGCCAGCAGCCAAGGGTCGGGGGCCCTAGCCAAAAACATTCAGTACTTC.

The chain links TRBV30 to TRBJ2-7, with D perhaps assigned TRBD1 or TRBD2 (5 bases each). Trimming stripped 0 bases from V and 6 bases from J, with 15 bases between. Germline CDR1 and CDR2: GTSNPN and SVGIG (reference sequence). The CDR3 sequence is 14 residues long. The CDR3, as DNA: TGTGCCTGGAGTGTATGGGGGATCTTCGCCGAGCAGTACTTC. It is translated as CAWSVWGIFAEQYF.

The chain links TRBV2 to TRBJ2-6; D is ambiguous. The CDR3 length is 15 residues. Trimming took off 1 base at V and 2 bases at J, with 6 bases between the two ends. Germline V gene data show CDR1 as SNHLY and CDR2 as FYNNEI. The CDR3 spells CASSEEVTGANVLTF. The DNA of the CDR3 is TGTGCCAGCAGTGAAGAGGTCACTGGGGCCAACGTCCTGACTTTC.

V and J are TRBV29-1 and TRBJ1-1, with TRBD1 matching 11 bases. CDR1 and CDR2 from the germline V gene are SQVTM and ANQGSEA. The CDR3 is 14 residues long. V shed 5 bases, J shed 0 bases, and the junction held 2 bases outside the gene matches. The CDR3 DNA sequence: TGCAGCGTTACGGACAGGGGGCTGAACACTGAAGCTTTCTTT. It codes for CSVTDRGLNTEAFF. The whole variable domain, filled in from reference TRBV29-1 and TRBJ1-1, reads SAVISQKPSRDICQRGTSLTIQCQVDSQVTMMFWYRQQPGQSLTLIATANQGSEATYESGFVIDKFPISRPNLTFSTLTVSNMSPEDSSIYLCSVTDRGLNTEAFFGQGTRLTVV.

This rearrangement joins TRBV10-3 to TRBJ2-5; 10 bases are shared with TRBD1. From germline, CDR1 is ENHRY and CDR2 SYGVKD. Losses at the gene ends were 5 bases for V and 3 bases for J; bases not matched to a gene: 3. There are 14 residues in the CDR3. The CDR3: CAISSDRGKETQYF. In nucleotides, the CDR3 is TGTGCCATCAGTTCGGACAGGGGGAAAGAGACCCAGTACTTC.

In regard to this clone: Other DNA sequences in the same sample also yield this CDR3. The chain employs TRBV6-1 and TRBJ2-2, with D unresolved. The germline V and J ends were trimmed by 6 bases and 5 bases, with 7 bases remaining between them. This CDR3 region has 12 residues. The germline V gene encodes CDR1 MNHNS and CDR2 SASEGT. In nucleotides, the CDR3 is TGTGCCAGCAGATCGTTTACCGGGGAGCTGTTTTTT. Protein: CASRSFTGELFF.

This chain joins TRBV5-8 and TRBJ2-5; D is unresolved. The CDR3 loop spans 13 amino acids. Trimming pared 2 bases from V and 7 bases from J, leaving 12 bases between. The V gene's germline CDR1 is SGHTS and CDR2 YDEGEE. The CDR3 loop reads CASSFHVKGTQYF. The CDR3 DNA reads TGTGCCAGCAGCTTCCACGTAAAGGGGACCCAGTACTTC.

This chain joins TRBV7-9 and TRBJ2-3; D unclear. V shed 3 bases and J shed 6 bases, with 13 bases lying between them. The germline V gene encodes CDR1 SEHNR and CDR2 FQNEAQ (reference sequence). This CDR3 region has 14 residues. The CDR3 region is CASSLNWQVDTQYF. CDR3 coding DNA: TGTGCCAGCAGCTTGAACTGGCAAGTGGATACGCAGTATTTT.

In its sample, this clone was seen a few times. The chain couples TRBV5-4 to TRBJ2-7, with D possibly matching TRBD1 (6 bases). In germline, CDR1 is SGHNT, CDR2 YYREEE (reference sequence). V was cut by 0 bases and J by 2 bases, with 12 bases left in between. The CDR3 runs to 15 residues. The CDR3 DNA reads as TGTGCCAGCAGCTTGGGTACAGGGTACCCCTACGAGCAGTACTTC. Protein product: CASSLGTGYPYEQYF.

This clone was detected only once. The rearrangement uses TRBV18 and TRBJ1-2, with D perhaps TRBD1 (5 bases). Germline V gives CDR1 KGHSH, CDR2 LQKENI. This CDR3 is built from 12 residues. V was cut by 3 bases and J by 7 bases, with 9 bases left in between. CDR3 DNA sequence: TGTGCCAGCTCACCGGCAGGGATTGGCTACACCTTC. Residues: CASSPAGIGYTF.

The CDR3 bases are TGTGCCAGCAGCCCCGGTGGTTCGGGAAACACCATATATTTT. It yields the protein CASSPGGSGNTIYF. The chain recombines TRBV11-2 with TRBJ1-3; D gene ambiguous. The CDR3 totals 14 residues. Trimming shortened V by 5 bases and J by 4 bases, and 12 bases separated the two germline ends. Germline CDR1 and CDR2: SGHAT and FQNNGV.

Worth noting for this clone: Its ends do not fully match the called genes, so a read error is possible. The chain joins TRBV19 to TRBJ2-3, with 11 bases identical to TRBD2. Per the germline V gene, CDR1 is LNHDA and CDR2 is SQIVND (reference sequence). The CDR3 has 14 residues. The CDR3 sequence is CASSSGGASHTQYF. The CDR3 coding sequence is TGTGCCAGCAGTAGCGGGGGGGCCTCTCATACGCAGTATTTT.

This clone came up a few times. This CDR3 reads CAWTVLANNEQFF. The CDR3 DNA follows: TGTGCCTGGACCGTTTTAGCCAACAATGAGCAGTTCTTC. The rearrangement links TRBV30 to TRBJ2-1; D remains unclear. CDR1 is GTSNPN, CDR2 SVGIG, per germline (reference sequence). V was pared by 4 bases and J by 5 bases, with 12 bases between. CDR3 length: 13 amino acids.

Of note for this clone: Other nucleotide sequences in the sample specify the same CDR3. The chain combines TRBV30 with TRBJ2-5; 8 nucleotides agree with TRBD2. Germline CDR1 reads GTSNPN; CDR2 reads SVGIG (reference sequence). V lost 0 bases to trimming and J lost 5 bases; unmatched junction nucleotides: 2. The CDR3 extends over 13 amino acids. The CDR3 sequence is CAWSVGGVETQYF. The CDR3 DNA is TGTGCCTGGAGTGTCGGGGGGGTGGAGACCCAGTACTTC. The full variable domain, completed using reference TRBV30 and TRBJ2-5, is SQTIHQWPATLVQPVGSPLSLECTVEGTSNPNLYWYRQAAGRGLQLLFYSVGIGQISSEVPQNLSASRPQDRQFILSSKKLLLSDSGFYLCAWSVGGVETQYFGPGTRLLVL.

V is TRBV19 and J is TRBJ1-5; a possible D gene is TRBD1 (5 bases). The germline gives CDR1 LNHDA, CDR2 SQIVND (reference sequence). Deletions cut 6 bases from V and 5 bases from J, with 14 bases between. CDR3 length equals 14 residues. DNA for the CDR3: TGTGCCAGTAGCAGCCGGGACTCGGATCAGCCCCAGCATTTT. It translates to CASSSRDSDQPQHF. The full variable domain, completed using reference TRBV19 and TRBJ1-5, is DGGITQSPKYLFRKEGQNVTLSCEQNLNHDAMYWYRQDPGQGLRLIYYSQIVNDFQKGDIAEGYSVSREKKESFPLTVTSAQKNPTAFYLCASSSRDSDQPQHFGDGTRLSIL.

This clone was observed at least ten times. The V and J genes are TRBV19 and TRBJ2-5; D call uncertain. The V and J ends lost 8 bases and 5 bases respectively, with 15 bases between them. Germline lookup yields CDR1 LNHDA and CDR2 SQIVND (reference sequence). This CDR3 spans 13 amino acids. For the CDR3, the DNA is TGTGCCAGTGCACTCGACGGGCTGGAGACCCAGTACTTC. Encoded protein: CASALDGLETQYF. The full variable domain, its missing parts supplied by reference TRBV19 and TRBJ2-5, is DGGITQSPKYLFRKEGQNVTLSCEQNLNHDAMYWYRQDPGQGLRLIYYSQIVNDFQKGDIAEGYSVSREKKESFPLTVTSAQKNPTAFYLCASALDGLETQYFGPGTRLLVL.

This chain joins TRBV6-5 and TRBJ1-3; D possibly corresponds to TRBD1 (5 bases). Germline lookup yields CDR1 MNHEY and CDR2 SVGAGI. Deletions cut 7 bases from V and 0 bases from J, with 13 bases between. This CDR3 comprises 15 residues. The CDR3 here is CASTKQGYSGNTIYF. The DNA of the CDR3 is TGTGCCAGCACCAAGCAGGGTTACTCTGGAAACACCATATATTTT.